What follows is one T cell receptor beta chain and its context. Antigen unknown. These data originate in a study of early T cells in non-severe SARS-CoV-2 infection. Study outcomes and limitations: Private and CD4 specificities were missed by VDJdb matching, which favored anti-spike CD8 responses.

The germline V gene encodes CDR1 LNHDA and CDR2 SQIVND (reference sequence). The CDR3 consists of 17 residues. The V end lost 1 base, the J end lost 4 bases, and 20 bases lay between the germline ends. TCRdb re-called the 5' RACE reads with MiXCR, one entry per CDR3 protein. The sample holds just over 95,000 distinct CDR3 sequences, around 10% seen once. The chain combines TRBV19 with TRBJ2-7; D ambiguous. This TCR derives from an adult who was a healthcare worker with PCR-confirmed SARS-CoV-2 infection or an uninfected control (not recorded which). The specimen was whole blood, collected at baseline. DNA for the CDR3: TGTGCCAGTAGTATAGCGGGCGGCAGCCATTTTCCATACGAGCAGTACTTC. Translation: CASSIAGGSHFPYEQYF.